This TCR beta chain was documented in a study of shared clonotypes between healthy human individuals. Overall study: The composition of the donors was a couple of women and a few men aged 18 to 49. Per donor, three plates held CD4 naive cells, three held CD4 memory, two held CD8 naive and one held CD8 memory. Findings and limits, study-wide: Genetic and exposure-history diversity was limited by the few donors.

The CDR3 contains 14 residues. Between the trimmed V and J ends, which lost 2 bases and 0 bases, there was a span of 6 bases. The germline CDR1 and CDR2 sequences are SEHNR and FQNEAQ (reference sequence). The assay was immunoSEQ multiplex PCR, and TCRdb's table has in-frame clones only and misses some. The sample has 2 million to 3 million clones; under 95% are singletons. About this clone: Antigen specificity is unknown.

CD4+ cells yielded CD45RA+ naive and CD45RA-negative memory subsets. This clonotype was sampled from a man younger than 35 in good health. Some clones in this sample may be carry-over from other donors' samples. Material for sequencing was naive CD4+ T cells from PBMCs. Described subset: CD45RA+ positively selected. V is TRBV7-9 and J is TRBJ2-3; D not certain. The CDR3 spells CASSLSTSTDTQYF. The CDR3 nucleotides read TGTGCCAGCAGCTTAAGCACGAGCACAGATACGCAGTATTTT. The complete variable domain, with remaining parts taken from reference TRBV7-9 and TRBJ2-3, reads DTGVSQNPRHKITKRGQNVTFRCDPISEHNRLYWYRQTLGQGPEFLTYFQNEAQLEKSRLLSDRFSAERPKGSFSTLEIQRTEQGDSAMYLCASSLSTSTDTQYFGPGTRLTVL.